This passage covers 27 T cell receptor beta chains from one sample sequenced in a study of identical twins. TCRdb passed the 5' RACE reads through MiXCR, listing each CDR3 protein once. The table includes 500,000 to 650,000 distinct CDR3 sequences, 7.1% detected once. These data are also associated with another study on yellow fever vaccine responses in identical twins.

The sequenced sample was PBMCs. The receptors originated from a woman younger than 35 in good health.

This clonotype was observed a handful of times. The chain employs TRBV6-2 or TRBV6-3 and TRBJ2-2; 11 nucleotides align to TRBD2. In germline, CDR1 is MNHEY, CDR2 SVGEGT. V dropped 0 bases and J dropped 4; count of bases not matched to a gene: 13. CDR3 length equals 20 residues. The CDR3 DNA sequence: TGTGCCAGCAGTTACTCAGGTCCGTTTCTAGCGGGAGGAAGCACCGGGGAGCTGTTTTTT. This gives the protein CASSYSGPFLAGGSTGELFF.

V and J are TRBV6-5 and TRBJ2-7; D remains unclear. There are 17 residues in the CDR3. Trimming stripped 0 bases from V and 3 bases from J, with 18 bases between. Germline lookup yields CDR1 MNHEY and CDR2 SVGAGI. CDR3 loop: CASSYSKPRENRYEQYV. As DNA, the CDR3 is TGTGCCAGCAGTTACTCGAAGCCCCGAGAGAATCGCTACGAGCAGTACGTC.

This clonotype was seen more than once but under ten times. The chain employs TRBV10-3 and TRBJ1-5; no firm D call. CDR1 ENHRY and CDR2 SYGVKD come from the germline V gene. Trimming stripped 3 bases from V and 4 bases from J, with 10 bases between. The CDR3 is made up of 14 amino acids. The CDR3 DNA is TGTGCCATCAGTGATACGAGTGTAAATCAGCCCCAGCATTTT. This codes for CAISDTSVNQPQHF.

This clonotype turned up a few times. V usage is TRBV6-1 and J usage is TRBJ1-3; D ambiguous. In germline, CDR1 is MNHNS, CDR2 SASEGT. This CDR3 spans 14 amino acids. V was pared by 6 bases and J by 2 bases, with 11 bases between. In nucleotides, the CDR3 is TGTGCCAGCAGCCCCGGGGTCCCTGGAAACACCATATATTTT. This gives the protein CASSPGVPGNTIYF.

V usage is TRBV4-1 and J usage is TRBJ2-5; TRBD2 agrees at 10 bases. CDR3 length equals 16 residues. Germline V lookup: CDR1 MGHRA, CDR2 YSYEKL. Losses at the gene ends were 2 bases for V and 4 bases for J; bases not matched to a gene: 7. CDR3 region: CASSQLTSGMRETQYF. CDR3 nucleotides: TGCGCCAGCAGCCAATTAACTAGCGGGATGAGAGAGACCCAGTACTTC.

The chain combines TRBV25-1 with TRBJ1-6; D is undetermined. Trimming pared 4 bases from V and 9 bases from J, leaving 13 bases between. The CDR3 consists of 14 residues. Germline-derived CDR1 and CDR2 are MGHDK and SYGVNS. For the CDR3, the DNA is TGTGCCAGCAGTGGGACTTGGGTGGGTTCACCCCTCCACTTT. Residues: CASSGTWVGSPLHF.

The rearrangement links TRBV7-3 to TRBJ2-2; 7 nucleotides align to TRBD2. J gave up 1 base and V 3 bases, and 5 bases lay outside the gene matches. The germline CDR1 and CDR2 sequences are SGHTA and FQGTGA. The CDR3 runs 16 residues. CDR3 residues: CASSFLSGRNTGELFF. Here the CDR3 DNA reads TGTGCCAGCAGCTTCCTTAGCGGGCGGAACACCGGGGAGCTGTTTTTT.

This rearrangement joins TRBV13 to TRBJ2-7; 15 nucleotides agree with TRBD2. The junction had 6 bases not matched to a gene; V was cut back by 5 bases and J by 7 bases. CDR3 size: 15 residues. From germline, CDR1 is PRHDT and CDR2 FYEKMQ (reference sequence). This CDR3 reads CASSPPGLAGGEQYF. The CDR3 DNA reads TGTGCCAGCAGCCCGCCGGGACTAGCGGGAGGAGAGCAGTACTTC.

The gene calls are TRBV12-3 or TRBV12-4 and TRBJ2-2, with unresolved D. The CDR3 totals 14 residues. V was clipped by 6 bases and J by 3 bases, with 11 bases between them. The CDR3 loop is CASRRRDYTGELFF. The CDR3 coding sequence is TGTGCCAGCAGACGACGAGACTACACCGGGGAGCTGTTTTTT.

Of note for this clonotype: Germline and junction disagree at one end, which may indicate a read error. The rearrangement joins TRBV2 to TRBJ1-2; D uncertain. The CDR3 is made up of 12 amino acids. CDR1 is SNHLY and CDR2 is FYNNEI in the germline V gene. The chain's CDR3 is CASSGANYGYTF. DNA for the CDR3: TGTGCCAGCAGTGGGGCGAACTATGGCTACACTTTC.

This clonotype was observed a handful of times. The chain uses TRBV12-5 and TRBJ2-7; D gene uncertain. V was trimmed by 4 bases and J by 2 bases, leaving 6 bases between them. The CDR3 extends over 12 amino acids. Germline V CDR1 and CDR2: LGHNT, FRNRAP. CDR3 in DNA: TGTGCTAGTGGTTCCCAGACCTACGAGCAGTACTTC. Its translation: CASGSQTYEQYF.

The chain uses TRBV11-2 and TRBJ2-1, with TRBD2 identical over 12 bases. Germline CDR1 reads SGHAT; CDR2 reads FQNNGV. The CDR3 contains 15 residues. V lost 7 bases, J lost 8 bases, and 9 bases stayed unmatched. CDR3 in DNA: TGTGCCAGCACTTATCGGGCTAGCGGGAGGGATGAGCAGTTCTTC. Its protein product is CASTYRASGRDEQFF.

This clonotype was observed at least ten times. This chain's CDR3 is CASRPGSSGNTIYF. CDR3 DNA sequence: TGTGCCAGCAGACCGGGGAGCTCTGGAAACACCATATATTTT. V gene TRBV12-3 or TRBV12-4 combines with J gene TRBJ1-3; D gene ambiguous. V was shortened by 6 bases and J by 0 bases, with 9 bases between the two germline ends. The CDR3 covers 14 residues.

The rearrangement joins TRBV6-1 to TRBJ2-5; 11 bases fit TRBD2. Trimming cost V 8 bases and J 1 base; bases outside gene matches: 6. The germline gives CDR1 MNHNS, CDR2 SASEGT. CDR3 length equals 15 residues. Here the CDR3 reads CASARLAGFQETQYF. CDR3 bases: TGTGCCAGCGCAAGACTAGCGGGGTTCCAAGAGACCCAGTACTTC.

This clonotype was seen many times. DNA for the CDR3: TGTGCCAGCAGCTCAACGTACGGGGGTGGCGATACGCAGTATTTT. This translates into CASSSTYGGGDTQYF. This sequence joins TRBV11-2 and TRBJ2-3, with D possibly matching TRBD2 (6 bases). The CDR3 has 15 residues. Germline V gene sequence: CDR1 SGHAT, CDR2 FQNNGV. V was trimmed by 4 bases and J by 6 bases, leaving 17 bases between them.

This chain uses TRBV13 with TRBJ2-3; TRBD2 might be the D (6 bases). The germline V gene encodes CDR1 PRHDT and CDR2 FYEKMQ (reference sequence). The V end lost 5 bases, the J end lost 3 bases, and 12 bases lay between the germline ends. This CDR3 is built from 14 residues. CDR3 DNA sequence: TGTGCCAGCAGCGTGGGACTTGAAACAGATACGCAGTATTTT. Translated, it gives CASSVGLETDTQYF.

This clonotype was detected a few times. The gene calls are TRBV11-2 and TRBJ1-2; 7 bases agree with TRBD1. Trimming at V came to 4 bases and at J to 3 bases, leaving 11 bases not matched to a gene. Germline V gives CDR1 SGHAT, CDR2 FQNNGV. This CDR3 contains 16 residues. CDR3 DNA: TGTGCCAGCAGCTCGTGGACAGGACCGCGGGACTATGGCTACACCTTC. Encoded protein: CASSSWTGPRDYGYTF.

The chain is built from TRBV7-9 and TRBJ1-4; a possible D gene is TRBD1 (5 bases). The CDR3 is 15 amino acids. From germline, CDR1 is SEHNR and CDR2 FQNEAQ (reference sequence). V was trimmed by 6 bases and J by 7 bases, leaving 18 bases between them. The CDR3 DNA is TGTGCCAGCAGTTCTACAGGAGAAGTTAGTGAAAAACTGTTTTTT. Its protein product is CASSSTGEVSEKLFF.

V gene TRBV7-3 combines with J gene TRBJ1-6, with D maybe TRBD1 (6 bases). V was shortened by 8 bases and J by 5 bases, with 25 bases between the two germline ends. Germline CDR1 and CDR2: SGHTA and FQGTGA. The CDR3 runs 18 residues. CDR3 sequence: CASCSHPGGSGHNSPLHF. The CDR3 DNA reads TGTGCCAGCTGTTCCCACCCGGGGGGCTCTGGTCATAATTCACCCCTCCACTTT.

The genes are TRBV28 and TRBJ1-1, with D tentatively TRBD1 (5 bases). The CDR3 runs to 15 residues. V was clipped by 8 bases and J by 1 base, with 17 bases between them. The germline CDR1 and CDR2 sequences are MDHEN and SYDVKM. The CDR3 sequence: CASASGGRGNTEAFF. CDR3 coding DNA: TGTGCCAGCGCCTCGGGGGGGAGGGGGAACACTGAAGCTTTCTTT. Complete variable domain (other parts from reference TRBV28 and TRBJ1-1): DVKVTQSSRYLVKRTGEKVFLECVQDMDHENMFWYRQDPGLGLRLIYFSYDVKMKEKGDIPEGYSVSREKKERFSLILESASTNQTSMYLCASASGGRGNTEAFFGQGTRLTVV.

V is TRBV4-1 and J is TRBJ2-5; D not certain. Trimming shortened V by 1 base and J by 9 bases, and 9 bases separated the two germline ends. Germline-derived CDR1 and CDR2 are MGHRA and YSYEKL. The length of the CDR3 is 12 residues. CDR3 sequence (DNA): TGCGCCAGCAGCCAAGGCATCGGGTCCCAGTACTTC. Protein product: CASSQGIGSQYF.

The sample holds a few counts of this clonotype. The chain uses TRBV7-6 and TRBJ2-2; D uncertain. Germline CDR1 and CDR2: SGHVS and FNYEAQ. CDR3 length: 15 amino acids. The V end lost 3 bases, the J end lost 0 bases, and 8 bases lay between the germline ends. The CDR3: CASSFKDANTGELFF. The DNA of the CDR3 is TGTGCCAGCAGCTTTAAGGATGCGAACACCGGGGAGCTGTTTTTT. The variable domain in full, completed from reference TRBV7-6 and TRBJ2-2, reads GAGVSQSPRYKVTKRGQDVALRCDPISGHVSLYWYRQALGQGPEFLTYFNYEAQQDKSGLPNDRFSAERPEGSISTLTIQRTEQRDSAMYRCASSFKDANTGELFFGEGSRLTVL.

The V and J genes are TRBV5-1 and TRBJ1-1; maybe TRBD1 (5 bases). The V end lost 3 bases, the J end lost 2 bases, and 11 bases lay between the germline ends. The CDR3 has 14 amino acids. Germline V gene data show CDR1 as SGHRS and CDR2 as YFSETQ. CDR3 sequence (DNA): TGCGCCAGCAGCTGGCTTGACAGAAACACTGAAGCTTTCTTT. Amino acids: CASSWLDRNTEAFF.

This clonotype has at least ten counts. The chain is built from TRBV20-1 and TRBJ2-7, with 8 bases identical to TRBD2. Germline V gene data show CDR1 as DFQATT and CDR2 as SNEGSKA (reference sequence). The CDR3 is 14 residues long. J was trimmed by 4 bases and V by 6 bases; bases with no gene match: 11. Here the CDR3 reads CSATDTGGSYEQYV. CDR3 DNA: TGCAGTGCCACCGACACGGGAGGGAGTTACGAGCAGTACGTC.

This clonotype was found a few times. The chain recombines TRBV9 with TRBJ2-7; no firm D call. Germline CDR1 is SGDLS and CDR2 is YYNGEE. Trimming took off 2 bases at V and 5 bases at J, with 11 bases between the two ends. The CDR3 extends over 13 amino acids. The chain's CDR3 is CASSVGWYDEQYF. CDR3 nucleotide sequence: TGTGCCAGCAGCGTTGGTTGGTATGACGAGCAGTACTTC.

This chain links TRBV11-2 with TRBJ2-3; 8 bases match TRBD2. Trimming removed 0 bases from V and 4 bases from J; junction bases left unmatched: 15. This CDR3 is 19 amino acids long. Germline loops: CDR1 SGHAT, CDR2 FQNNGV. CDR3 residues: CASSLDFPGTRAGADTQYF. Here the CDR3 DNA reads TGTGCCAGCAGCTTAGATTTTCCCGGGACTAGGGCGGGGGCAGATACGCAGTATTTT.

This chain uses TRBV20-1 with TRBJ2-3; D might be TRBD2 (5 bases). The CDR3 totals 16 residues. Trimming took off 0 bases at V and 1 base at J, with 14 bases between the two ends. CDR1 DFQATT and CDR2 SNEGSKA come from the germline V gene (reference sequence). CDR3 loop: CSARDGSAERTDTQYF. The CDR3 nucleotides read TGCAGTGCTAGAGATGGGTCAGCGGAACGCACAGATACGCAGTATTTT.